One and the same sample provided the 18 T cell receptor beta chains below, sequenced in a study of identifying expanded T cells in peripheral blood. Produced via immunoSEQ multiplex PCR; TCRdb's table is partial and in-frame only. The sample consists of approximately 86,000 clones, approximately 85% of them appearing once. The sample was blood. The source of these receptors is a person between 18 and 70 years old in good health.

Here the CDR3 DNA reads TGCGCCAGCAGCCAAGTGTTGGGTCCGGATAAGGGTGGCTACACCTTC. Translated, it gives CASSQVLGPDKGGYTF. The chain joins TRBV4-3 to TRBJ1-2, with no clear D. Per germline, CDR1 LGHNA and CDR2 YSLEER. This CDR3 contains 16 residues. V lost 1 base to trimming and J lost 7 bases, with 19 bases between them.

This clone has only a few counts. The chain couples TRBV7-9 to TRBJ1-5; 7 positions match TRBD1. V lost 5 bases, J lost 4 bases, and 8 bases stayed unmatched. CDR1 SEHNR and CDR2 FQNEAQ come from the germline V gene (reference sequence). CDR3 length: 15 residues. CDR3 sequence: CASSLLQGRNQPQHF. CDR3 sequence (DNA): TGTGCCAGCAGCCTACTACAGGGGCGAAATCAGCCCCAGCATTTT.

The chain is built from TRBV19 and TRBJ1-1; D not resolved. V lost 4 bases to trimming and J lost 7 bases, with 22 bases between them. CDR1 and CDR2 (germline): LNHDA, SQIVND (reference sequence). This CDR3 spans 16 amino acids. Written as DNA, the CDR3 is TGTGCCAGTAGTACGCGAGCGGAGTTACCTCGGAATGAAGCTTTCTTT. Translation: CASSTRAELPRNEAFF.

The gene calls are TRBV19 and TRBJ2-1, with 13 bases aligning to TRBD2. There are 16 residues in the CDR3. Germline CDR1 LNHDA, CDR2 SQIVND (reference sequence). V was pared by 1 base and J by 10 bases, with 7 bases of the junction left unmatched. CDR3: CASSIALAGGPWEQFF. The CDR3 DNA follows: TGTGCCAGTAGTATAGCACTAGCGGGGGGGCCATGGGAGCAGTTCTTC.

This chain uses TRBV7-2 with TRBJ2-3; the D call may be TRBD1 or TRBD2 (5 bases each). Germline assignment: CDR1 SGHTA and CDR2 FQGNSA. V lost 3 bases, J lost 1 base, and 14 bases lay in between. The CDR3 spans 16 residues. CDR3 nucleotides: TGTGCCAGCAGCTTCCCCGGACGGGACCGCACAGATACGCAGTATTTT. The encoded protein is CASSFPGRDRTDTQYF.

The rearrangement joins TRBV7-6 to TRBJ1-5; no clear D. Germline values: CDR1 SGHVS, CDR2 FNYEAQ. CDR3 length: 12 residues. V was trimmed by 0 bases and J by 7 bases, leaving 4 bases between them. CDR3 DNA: TGTGCCAGCAGCTTAGCGGGGCAGCCCCAGCATTTT. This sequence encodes CASSLAGQPQHF. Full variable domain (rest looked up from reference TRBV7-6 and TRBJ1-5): GAGVSQSPRYKVTKRGQDVALRCDPISGHVSLYWYRQALGQGPEFLTYFNYEAQQDKSGLPNDRFSAERPEGSISTLTIQRTEQRDSAMYRCASSLAGQPQHFGDGTRLSIL.

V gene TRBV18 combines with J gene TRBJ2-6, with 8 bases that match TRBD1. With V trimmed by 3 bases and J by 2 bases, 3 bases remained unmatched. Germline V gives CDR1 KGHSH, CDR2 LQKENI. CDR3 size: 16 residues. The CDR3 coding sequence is TGTGCCAGCTCACCGCTACAGGGGGCTGGGGCCAACGTCCTGACTTTC. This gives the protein CASSPLQGAGANVLTF.

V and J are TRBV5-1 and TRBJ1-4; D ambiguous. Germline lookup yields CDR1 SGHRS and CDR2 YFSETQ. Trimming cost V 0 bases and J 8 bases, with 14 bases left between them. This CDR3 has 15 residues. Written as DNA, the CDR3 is TGCGCCAGCAGCTTGGTGGGCGATCGACAAGAAAAACTGTTTTTT. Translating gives CASSLVGDRQEKLFF.

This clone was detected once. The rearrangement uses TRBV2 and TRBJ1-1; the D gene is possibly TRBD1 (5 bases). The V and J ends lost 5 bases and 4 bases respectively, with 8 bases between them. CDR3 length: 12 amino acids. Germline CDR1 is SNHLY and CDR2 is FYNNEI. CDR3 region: CASSWDLTEAFF. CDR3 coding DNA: TGTGCCAGCAGTTGGGACCTCACTGAAGCTTTCTTT.

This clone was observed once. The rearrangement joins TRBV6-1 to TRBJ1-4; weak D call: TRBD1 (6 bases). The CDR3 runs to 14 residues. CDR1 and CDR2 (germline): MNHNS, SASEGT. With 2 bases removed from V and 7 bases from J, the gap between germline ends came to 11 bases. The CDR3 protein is CASSERTVGEKLFF. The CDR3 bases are TGTGCCAGCAGTGAACGGACAGTAGGTGAAAAACTGTTTTTT.

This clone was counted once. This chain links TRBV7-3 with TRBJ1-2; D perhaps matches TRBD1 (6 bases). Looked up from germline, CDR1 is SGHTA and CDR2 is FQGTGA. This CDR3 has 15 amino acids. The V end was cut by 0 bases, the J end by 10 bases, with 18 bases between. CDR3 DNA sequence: TGTGCCAGCAGCTTAACGGGGGGCCATCAGGCAACCTACACCTTC. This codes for CASSLTGGHQATYTF.

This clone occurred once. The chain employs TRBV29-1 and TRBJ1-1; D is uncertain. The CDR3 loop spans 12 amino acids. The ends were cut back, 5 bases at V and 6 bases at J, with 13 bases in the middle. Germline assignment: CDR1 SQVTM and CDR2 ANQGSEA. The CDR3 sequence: CSVSDLSAEAFF. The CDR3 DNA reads TGCAGCGTTTCAGATCTTTCCGCTGAAGCTTTCTTT.

As DNA, the CDR3 is TGTGCCAGCAGCACCCAAGGGGGACTAGCGGGACAAGAGACCCAGTACTTC. It codes for CASSTQGGLAGQETQYF. This chain joins TRBV7-6 and TRBJ2-5; 13 nucleotides line up with TRBD2. The V gene's germline CDR1 is SGHVS and CDR2 FNYEAQ. The CDR3 extends over 17 amino acids. V lost 5 bases, J lost 2 bases, and 8 bases stayed unmatched.

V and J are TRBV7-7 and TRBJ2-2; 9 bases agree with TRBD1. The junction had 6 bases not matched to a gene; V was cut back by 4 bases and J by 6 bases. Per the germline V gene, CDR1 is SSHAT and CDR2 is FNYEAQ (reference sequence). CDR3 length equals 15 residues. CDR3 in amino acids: CASSSRGQGSGELFF. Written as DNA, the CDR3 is TGTGCCAGCAGCTCCCGGGGACAGGGATCCGGGGAGCTGTTTTTT.

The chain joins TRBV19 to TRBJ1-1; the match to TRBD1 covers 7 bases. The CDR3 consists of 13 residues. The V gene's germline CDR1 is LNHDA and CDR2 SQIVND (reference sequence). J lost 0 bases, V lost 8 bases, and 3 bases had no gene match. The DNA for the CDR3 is TGTGCCAGTCGCGACAGGGTGAACACTGAAGCTTTCTTT. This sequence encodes CASRDRVNTEAFF.

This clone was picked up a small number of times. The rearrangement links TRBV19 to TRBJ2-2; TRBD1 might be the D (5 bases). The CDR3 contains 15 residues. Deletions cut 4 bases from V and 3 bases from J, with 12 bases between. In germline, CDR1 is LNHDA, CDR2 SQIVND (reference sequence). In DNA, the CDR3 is TGTGCCAGTAGTACTCAGTTGACAGACACCGGGGAGCTGTTTTTT. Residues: CASSTQLTDTGELFF.

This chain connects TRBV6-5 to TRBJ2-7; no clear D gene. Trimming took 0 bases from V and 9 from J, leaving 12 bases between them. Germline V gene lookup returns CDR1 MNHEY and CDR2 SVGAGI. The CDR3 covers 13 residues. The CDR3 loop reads CASSYSSSTGQYF. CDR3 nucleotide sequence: TGTGCCAGCAGTTACTCGAGCAGCACGGGGCAGTACTTC.

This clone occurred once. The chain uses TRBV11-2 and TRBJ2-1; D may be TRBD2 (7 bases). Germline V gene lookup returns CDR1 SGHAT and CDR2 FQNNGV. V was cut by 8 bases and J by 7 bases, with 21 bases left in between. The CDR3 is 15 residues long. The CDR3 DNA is TGTGCCAGCTTAAAGGCGGGGGCCCCGGGTAATGAGCAGTTCTTC. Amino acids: CASLKAGAPGNEQFF.